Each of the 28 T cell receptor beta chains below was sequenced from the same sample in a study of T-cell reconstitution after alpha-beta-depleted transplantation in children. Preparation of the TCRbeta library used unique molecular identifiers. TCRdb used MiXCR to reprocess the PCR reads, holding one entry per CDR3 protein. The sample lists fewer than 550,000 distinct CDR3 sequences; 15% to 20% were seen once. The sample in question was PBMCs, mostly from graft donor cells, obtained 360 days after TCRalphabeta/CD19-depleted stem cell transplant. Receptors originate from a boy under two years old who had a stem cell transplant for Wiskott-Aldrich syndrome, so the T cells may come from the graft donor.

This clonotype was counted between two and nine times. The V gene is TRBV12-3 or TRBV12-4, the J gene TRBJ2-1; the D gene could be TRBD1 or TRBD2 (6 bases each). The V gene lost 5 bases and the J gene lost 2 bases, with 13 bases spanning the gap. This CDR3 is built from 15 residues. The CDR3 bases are TGTGCCAGCAGTAAGGGGGGAGTCCCCTACAATGAGCAGTTCTTC. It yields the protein CASSKGGVPYNEQFF.

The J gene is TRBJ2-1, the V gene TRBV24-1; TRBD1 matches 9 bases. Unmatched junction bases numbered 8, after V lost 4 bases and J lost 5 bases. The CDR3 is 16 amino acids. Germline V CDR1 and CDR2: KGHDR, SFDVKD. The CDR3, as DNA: TGTGCCACCAGTGAAGGGACAGGGCTTGTGGACAATGAGCAGTTCTTC. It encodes CATSEGTGLVDNEQFF.

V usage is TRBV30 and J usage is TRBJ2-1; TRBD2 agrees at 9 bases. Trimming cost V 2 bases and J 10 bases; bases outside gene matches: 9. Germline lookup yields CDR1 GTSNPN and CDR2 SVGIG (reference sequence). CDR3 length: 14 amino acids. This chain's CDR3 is CAWSRGGRAREQFF. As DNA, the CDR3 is TGTGCCTGGAGTCGCGGCGGGAGGGCAAGGGAGCAGTTCTTC.

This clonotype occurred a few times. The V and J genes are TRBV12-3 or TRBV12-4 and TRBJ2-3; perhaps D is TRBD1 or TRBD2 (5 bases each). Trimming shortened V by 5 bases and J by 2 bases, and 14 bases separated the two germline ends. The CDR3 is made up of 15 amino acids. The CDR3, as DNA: TGTGCCAGCAGTCCCCGGGACGGCCACACAGATACGCAGTATTTT. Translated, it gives CASSPRDGHTDTQYF.

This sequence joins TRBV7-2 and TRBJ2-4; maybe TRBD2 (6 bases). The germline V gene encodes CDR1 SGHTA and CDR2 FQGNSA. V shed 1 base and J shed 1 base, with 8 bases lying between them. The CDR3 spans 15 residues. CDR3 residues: CASSLGGVAKNIQYF. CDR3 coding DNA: TGTGCCAGCAGCTTAGGCGGGGTCGCCAAAAACATTCAGTACTTC.

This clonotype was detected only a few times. CDR3 amino acids: CSARWQGAYEQYF. The CDR3 nucleotides are TGCAGTGCTAGATGGCAGGGGGCCTACGAGCAGTACTTC. V and J are TRBV20-1 and TRBJ2-7; 7 bases fit TRBD1. CDR1 is DFQATT and CDR2 is SNEGSKA in the germline V gene (reference sequence). V gave up 2 bases and J gave up 2 bases; unmatched junction bases: 3. This CDR3 region has 13 residues.

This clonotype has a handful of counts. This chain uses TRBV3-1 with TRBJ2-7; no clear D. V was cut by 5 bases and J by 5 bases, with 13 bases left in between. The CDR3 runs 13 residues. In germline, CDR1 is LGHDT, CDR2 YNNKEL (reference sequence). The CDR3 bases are TGTGCCAGCAGCTTGGCAGGTTCGGACGAGCAGTACTTC. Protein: CASSLAGSDEQYF.

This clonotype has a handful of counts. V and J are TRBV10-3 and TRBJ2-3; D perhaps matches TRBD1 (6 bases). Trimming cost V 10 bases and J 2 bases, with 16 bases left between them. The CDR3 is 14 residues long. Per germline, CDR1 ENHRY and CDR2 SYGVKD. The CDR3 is CATFTGLVTDTQYF. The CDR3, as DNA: TGTGCCACCTTCACAGGGCTGGTCACAGATACGCAGTATTTT.

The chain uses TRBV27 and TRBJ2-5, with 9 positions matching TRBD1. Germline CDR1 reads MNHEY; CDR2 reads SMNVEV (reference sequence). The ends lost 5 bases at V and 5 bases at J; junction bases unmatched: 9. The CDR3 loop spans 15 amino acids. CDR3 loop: CASSVRDRGWETQYF. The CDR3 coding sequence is TGTGCCAGCAGTGTACGAGACAGGGGGTGGGAGACCCAGTACTTC.

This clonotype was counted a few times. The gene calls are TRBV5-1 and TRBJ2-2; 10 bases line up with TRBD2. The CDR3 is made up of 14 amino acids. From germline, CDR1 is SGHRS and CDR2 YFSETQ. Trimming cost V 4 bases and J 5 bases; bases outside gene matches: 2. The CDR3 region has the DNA TGCGCCAGCAGCCCACTAGCGGGAACCGGGGAGCTGTTTTTT. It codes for CASSPLAGTGELFF.

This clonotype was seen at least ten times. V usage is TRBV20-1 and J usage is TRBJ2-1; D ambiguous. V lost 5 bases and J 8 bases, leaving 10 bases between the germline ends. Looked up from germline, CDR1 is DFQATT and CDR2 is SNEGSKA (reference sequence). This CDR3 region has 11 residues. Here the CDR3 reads CSASSIYEQFF. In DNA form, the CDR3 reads TGCAGTGCTTCCTCTATCTATGAGCAGTTCTTC.

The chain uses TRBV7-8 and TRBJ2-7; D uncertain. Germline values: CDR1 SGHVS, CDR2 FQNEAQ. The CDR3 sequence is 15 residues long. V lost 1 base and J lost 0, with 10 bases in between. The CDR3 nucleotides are TGTGCCAGCAGCTTAGTTCTGGGCCTCTCCTACGAGCAGTACTTC. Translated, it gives CASSLVLGLSYEQYF.

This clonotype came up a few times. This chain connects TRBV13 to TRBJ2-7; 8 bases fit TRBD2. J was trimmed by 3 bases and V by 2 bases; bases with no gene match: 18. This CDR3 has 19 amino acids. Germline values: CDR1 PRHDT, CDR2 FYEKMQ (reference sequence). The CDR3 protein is CASSLMPGYEREINYEQYF. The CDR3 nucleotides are TGTGCCAGCAGCTTAATGCCTGGGTATGAGCGGGAGATCAACTACGAGCAGTACTTC.

The CDR3 spells CASSGRNLHNEQFF. The CDR3 bases are TGTGCCAGCAGCGGACGAAACCTACACAATGAGCAGTTCTTC. The chain carries TRBV7-9 and TRBJ2-1; D is undetermined. The CDR3 sequence is 14 residues long. CDR1 and CDR2 from the germline V gene are SEHNR and FQNEAQ (reference sequence). V was clipped by 5 bases and J by 5 bases, with 13 bases between them.

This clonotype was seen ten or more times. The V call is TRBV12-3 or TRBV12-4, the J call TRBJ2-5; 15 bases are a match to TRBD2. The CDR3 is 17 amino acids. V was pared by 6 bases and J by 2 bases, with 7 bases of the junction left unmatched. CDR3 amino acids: CASSTGLAGGGQETQYF. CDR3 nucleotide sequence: TGTGCCAGCAGCACGGGACTAGCGGGAGGTGGGCAAGAGACCCAGTACTTC.

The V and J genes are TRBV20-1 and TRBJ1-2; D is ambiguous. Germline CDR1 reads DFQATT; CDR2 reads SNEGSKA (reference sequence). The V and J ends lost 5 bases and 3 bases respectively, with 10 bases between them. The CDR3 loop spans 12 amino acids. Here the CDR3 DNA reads TGCAGTGCTCCCCGGGGTCACTATGGCTACACCTTC. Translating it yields CSAPRGHYGYTF.

Here the CDR3 DNA reads TGTGCCAGCAGAGGACAGGTTAATAATTCACCCCTCCACTTT. Translated: CASRGQVNNSPLHF. This rearrangement joins TRBV27 to TRBJ1-6; 7 bases fit TRBD1. The CDR3 is 14 residues long. With 6 bases clipped from V and 5 bases from J, the junction kept 4 bases outside the gene matches. Per the germline V gene, CDR1 is MNHEY and CDR2 is SMNVEV (reference sequence).

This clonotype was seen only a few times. This chain's CDR3 is CAIIASGTYEQYF. Here the CDR3 DNA reads TGTGCCATCATTGCTAGCGGGACGTACGAGCAGTACTTC. V usage is TRBV10-3 and J usage is TRBJ2-7, with 9 bases matching TRBD2. V gave up 7 bases and J gave up 4 bases; unmatched junction bases: 5. CDR1 and CDR2 from the germline V gene are ENHRY and SYGVKD. The CDR3 loop spans 13 amino acids.

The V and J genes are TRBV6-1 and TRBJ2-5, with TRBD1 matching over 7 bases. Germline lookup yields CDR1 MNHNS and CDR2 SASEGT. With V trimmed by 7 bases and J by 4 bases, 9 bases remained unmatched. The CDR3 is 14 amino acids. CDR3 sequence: CASTLTGLGETQYF. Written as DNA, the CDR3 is TGTGCCAGCACCCTGACAGGGCTTGGAGAGACCCAGTACTTC.

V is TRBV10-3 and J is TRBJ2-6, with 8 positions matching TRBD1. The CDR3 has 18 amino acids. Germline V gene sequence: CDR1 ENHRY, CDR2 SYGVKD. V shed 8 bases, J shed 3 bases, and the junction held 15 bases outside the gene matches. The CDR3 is CAIRASTGALSGANVLTF. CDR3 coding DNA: TGTGCCATCCGAGCATCGACAGGGGCGCTGAGTGGGGCCAACGTCCTGACTTTC.

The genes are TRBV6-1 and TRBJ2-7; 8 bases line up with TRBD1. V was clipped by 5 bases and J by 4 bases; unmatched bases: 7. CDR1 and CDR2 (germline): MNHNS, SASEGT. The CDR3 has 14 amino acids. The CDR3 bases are TGTGCCAGCAGTCCCCGGGGACAGGTATACGAGCAGTACTTC. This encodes CASSPRGQVYEQYF.

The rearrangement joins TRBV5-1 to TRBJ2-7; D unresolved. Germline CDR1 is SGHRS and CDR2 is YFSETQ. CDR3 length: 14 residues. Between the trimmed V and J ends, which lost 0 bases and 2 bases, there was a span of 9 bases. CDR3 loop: CASSLAGFPYEQYF. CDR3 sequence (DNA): TGCGCCAGCAGCTTGGCCGGATTCCCCTACGAGCAGTACTTC.

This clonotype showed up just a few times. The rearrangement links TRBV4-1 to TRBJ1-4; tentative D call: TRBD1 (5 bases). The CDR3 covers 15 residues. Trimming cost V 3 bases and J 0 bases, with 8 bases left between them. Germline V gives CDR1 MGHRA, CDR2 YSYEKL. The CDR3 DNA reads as TGCGCCAGCAGCCAGGGACCATCAACTAATGAAAAACTGTTTTTT. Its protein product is CASSQGPSTNEKLFF.

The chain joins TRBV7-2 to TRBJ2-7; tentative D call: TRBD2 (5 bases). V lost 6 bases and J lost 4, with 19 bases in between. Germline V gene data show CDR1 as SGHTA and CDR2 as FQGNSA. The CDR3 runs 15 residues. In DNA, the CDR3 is TGTGCCAGCAGTAGCGATATAACAAGAGGTTACGAGCAGTACTTC. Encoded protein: CASSSDITRGYEQYF.

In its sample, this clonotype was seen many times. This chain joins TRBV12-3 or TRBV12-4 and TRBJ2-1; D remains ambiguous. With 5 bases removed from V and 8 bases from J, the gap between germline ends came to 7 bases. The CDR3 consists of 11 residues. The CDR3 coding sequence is TGTGCCAGCAGTCTCAGCTATGAGCAGTTCTTC. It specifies CASSLSYEQFF.

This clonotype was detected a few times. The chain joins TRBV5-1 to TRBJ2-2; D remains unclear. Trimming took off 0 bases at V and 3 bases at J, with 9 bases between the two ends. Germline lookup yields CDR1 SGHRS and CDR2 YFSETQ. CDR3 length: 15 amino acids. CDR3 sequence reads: CASSLVGIDTGELFF. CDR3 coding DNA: TGCGCCAGCAGCTTGGTGGGCATCGACACCGGGGAGCTGTTTTTT.

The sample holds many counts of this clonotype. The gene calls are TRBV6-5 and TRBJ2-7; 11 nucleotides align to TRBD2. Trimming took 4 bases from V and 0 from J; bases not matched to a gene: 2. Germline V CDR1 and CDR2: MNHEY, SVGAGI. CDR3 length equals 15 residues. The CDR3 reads CASSSSGRSSYEQYF. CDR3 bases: TGTGCCAGCAGTTCTAGCGGGAGGAGCTCCTACGAGCAGTACTTC.

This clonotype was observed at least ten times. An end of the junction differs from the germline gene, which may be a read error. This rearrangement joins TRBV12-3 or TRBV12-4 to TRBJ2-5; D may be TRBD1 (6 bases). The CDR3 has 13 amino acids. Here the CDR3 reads CASSFRGEETQYF. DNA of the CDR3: TGCGCCAGCAGCTTCAGGGGTGAAGAGACCCAGTACTTC.